A single sample gave rise to the 28 T cell receptor beta chains below, sequenced in a study of blood T cell repertoires in COVID-19. Some clones are missing from TCRdb's copy, which holds only in-frame ones; the method was immunoSEQ multiplex PCR. This sample has about 150,000 clones, with under 85% found just once. The specimen was peripheral blood. The receptors here all came from a woman older than 75 with acute or convalescent COVID-19.

V and J are TRBV5-1 and TRBJ2-7, with 10 bases aligning to TRBD2. This CDR3 has 15 residues. With V trimmed by 3 bases and J by 0 bases, 3 bases remained unmatched. CDR1 is SGHRS and CDR2 is YFSETQ in the germline V gene. CDR3: CASSSSSGSSYEQYF. CDR3 nucleotides: TGCGCCAGCAGCTCCTCTAGCGGGAGCTCCTACGAGCAGTACTTC.

The genes are TRBV7-9 and TRBJ1-1, with D possibly being TRBD1 (5 bases). Germline V gene lookup returns CDR1 SEHNR and CDR2 FQNEAQ (reference sequence). There are 12 residues in the CDR3. Trimming took off 4 bases at V and 11 bases at J, with 14 bases between the two ends. The CDR3 DNA reads TGTGCCAGCAGCTCGGACACCTTGAGGGCTTTCTTT. Protein: CASSSDTLRAFF.

This chain connects TRBV29-1 to TRBJ1-3; no firm D call. Deletions cut 4 bases from V and 4 bases from J, with 8 bases between. The CDR3 loop spans 12 amino acids. The germline V gene has CDR1 SQVTM and CDR2 ANQGSEA. CDR3 sequence (DNA): TGCAGCGTTGGAGGGCCGGGAAACACCATATATTTT. It specifies CSVGGPGNTIYF. Full variable domain (missing parts from reference TRBV29-1 and TRBJ1-3): SAVISQKPSRDICQRGTSLTIQCQVDSQVTMMFWYRQQPGQSLTLIATANQGSEATYESGFVIDKFPISRPNLTFSTLTVSNMSPEDSSIYLCSVGGPGNTIYFGEGSWLTVV.

The V gene is TRBV11-3, the J gene TRBJ2-7, with TRBD1 matching over 9 bases. The germline V gene has CDR1 SGHNT and CDR2 YENEEA. The CDR3 is 14 amino acids. V shed 0 bases and J 6 bases; nucleotides not matched to a gene: 3. The CDR3 sequence is CASSLEQGAGEQYF. CDR3 bases: TGTGCCAGCAGCTTAGAACAGGGGGCGGGCGAGCAGTACTTC. Looking up the rest from reference TRBV11-3 and TRBJ2-7 gives the full variable domain: EAGVVQSPRYKIIEKKQPVAFWCNPISGHNTLYWYLQNLGQGPELLIRYENEEAVDDSQLPKDRFSAERLKGVDSTLKIQPAELGDSAVYLCASSLEQGAGEQYFGPGTRLTVT.

The chain links TRBV5-1 to TRBJ1-1; tentative D call: TRBD1 (5 bases). V was trimmed by 0 bases and J by 4 bases, leaving 10 bases between them. The germline V gene has CDR1 SGHRS and CDR2 YFSETQ. The CDR3 sequence is 14 residues long. CDR3 in amino acids: CASSLEQASTEAFF. CDR3 bases: TGCGCCAGCAGCTTGGAACAGGCGAGCACTGAAGCTTTCTTT.

The CDR3, as DNA: TGTGCCATCAGTGAGCCCGGGACAGCCTACGAGCAGTACTTC. Translation: CAISEPGTAYEQYF. V gene TRBV10-3 combines with J gene TRBJ2-7; 7 bases match TRBD1. Germline CDR1 reads ENHRY; CDR2 reads SYGVKD. The trim removed 2 bases at V and 2 bases at J, leaving 3 bases unmatched. The CDR3 spans 14 residues.

Only a few counts were recorded for this clone. V usage is TRBV9 and J usage is TRBJ2-2, with D perhaps matching TRBD2 (6 bases). Looked up from germline, CDR1 is SGDLS and CDR2 is YYNGEE. V lost 4 bases to trimming and J lost 5 bases, with 18 bases between them. CDR3 length: 16 residues. The CDR3 DNA sequence: TGTGCCAGCAGCTCTCTTAGACTAGACCGTACCGGGGAGCTGTTTTTT. It codes for CASSSLRLDRTGELFF.

This chain links TRBV10-2 with TRBJ2-1; 8 bases agree with TRBD2. The length of the CDR3 is 17 residues. Germline V gene lookup returns CDR1 WSHSY and CDR2 SAAADI. V lost 0 bases to trimming and J lost 0 bases; unmatched junction nucleotides: 4. In DNA, the CDR3 is TGCGCCAGCAGTGAGTCCCCGGGACTAGTCTCCTACAATGAGCAGTTCTTC. It is translated as CASSESPGLVSYNEQFF.

In the case of this clone: The junction and the germline gene differ at one end; a read error may be behind it. The chain combines TRBV30 with TRBJ1-2; TRBD1 matches 9 bases. Per germline, CDR1 GTSNPN and CDR2 SVGIG (reference sequence). CDR3 length: 11 amino acids. CDR3 loop: CATNRGQGYTF. The CDR3 DNA follows: TGCGCAACCAACAGGGGGCAGGGCTACACCTTC.

This clone has more than one count but fewer than ten. The rearrangement uses TRBV5-1 and TRBJ2-1, with 14 positions matching TRBD2. Germline CDR1 and CDR2: SGHRS and YFSETQ. This CDR3 is 17 amino acids long. Losses at the gene ends were 5 bases for V and 7 bases for J; bases not matched to a gene: 11. CDR3 region: CASRWGPGLAGGNEQFF. CDR3 nucleotide sequence: TGCGCCAGCAGGTGGGGCCCAGGACTAGCGGGGGGAAATGAGCAGTTCTTC.

This clone occurred a few times. J is TRBJ1-5 and V is TRBV12-5; 8 bases match TRBD1. The V gene's germline CDR1 is LGHNT and CDR2 FRNRAP. V was pared by 1 base and J by 4 bases, with 3 bases of the junction left unmatched. This CDR3 spans 15 amino acids. The CDR3 spells CASGLGTGGNQPQHF. CDR3 nucleotides: TGTGCTAGTGGTTTGGGAACAGGGGGGAATCAGCCCCAGCATTTT.

CDR3 sequence: CASSAYEGRGTEAFF. DNA of the CDR3: TGTGCCAGCAGCGCCTACGAGGGGAGGGGCACTGAAGCTTTCTTT. The rearrangement links TRBV9 to TRBJ1-1; D is perhaps TRBD1 (5 bases). This CDR3 has 15 amino acids. CDR1 is SGDLS, CDR2 YYNGEE, per germline. The V gene lost 3 bases and the J gene lost 4 bases, with 16 bases spanning the gap.

The rearrangement uses TRBV6-4 and TRBJ2-7, with unresolved D. This CDR3 has 10 amino acids. Germline V lookup: CDR1 MRHNA, CDR2 SNTAGT. V lost 4 bases and J lost 6, with 4 bases in between. The CDR3: CASSASEQYF. The CDR3 DNA reads TGTGCCAGCAGTGCTTCCGAGCAGTACTTC.

Only a few counts were recorded for this clone. The rearrangement joins TRBV29-1 to TRBJ2-7, with 12 bases lining up with TRBD1. The germline V gene encodes CDR1 SQVTM and CDR2 ANQGSEA. V shed 7 bases, J shed 1 base, and the junction held 8 bases outside the gene matches. This CDR3 has 15 amino acids. The chain's CDR3 is CSASGTGGSSYEQYF. CDR3 DNA: TGCAGCGCATCCGGGACAGGGGGCAGTTCCTACGAGCAGTACTTC.

V gene TRBV5-1 combines with J gene TRBJ2-5; D possibly corresponds to TRBD2 (6 bases). Trimming took 0 bases from V and 1 from J, leaving 10 bases between them. The CDR3 is 15 amino acids. Germline lookup yields CDR1 SGHRS and CDR2 YFSETQ. The CDR3 protein is CASSLVTGVQETQYF. In DNA form, the CDR3 reads TGCGCCAGCAGCTTGGTAACGGGGGTCCAAGAGACCCAGTACTTC. The full variable domain, completed using reference TRBV5-1 and TRBJ2-5, is KAGVTQTPRYLIKTRGQQVTLSCSPISGHRSVSWYQQTPGQGLQFLFEYFSETQRNKGNFPGRFSGRQFSNSRSEMNVSTLELGDSALYLCASSLVTGVQETQYFGPGTRLLVL.

This rearrangement joins TRBV7-3 to TRBJ2-3; 8 bases match TRBD2. From germline, CDR1 is SGHTA and CDR2 FQGTGA. Trimming took 5 bases from V and 3 from J; bases not matched to a gene: 7. CDR3 size: 15 residues. CDR3 DNA: TGTGCCAGCAGCCCCACTAGCGGCGATACAGATACGCAGTATTTT. Translating gives CASSPTSGDTDTQYF. The complete variable domain, with remaining parts taken from reference TRBV7-3 and TRBJ2-3, reads GAGVSQTPSNKVTEKGKYVELRCDPISGHTALYWYRQSLGQGPEFLIYFQGTGAADDSGLPNDRFFAVRPEGSVSTLKIQRTERGDSAVYLCASSPTSGDTDTQYFGPGTRLTVL.

This chain connects TRBV6-5 to TRBJ1-5; D gene uncertain. Germline assignment: CDR1 MNHEY and CDR2 SVGAGI. The germline V and J ends were trimmed by 6 bases and 4 bases, with 10 bases remaining between them. The CDR3 extends over 13 amino acids. The CDR3 is CASRSRENQPQHF. As DNA, the CDR3 is TGTGCCAGCAGGTCGAGGGAAAATCAGCCCCAGCATTTT.

The chain joins TRBV6-5 to TRBJ1-2; 9 bases agree with TRBD1. V lost 7 bases, J lost 8 bases, and 8 bases stayed unmatched. The CDR3 consists of 13 residues. The germline CDR1 and CDR2 sequences are MNHEY and SVGAGI. CDR3 in DNA: TGTGCCAGCATGACCGGGACAGGGAGAGGCTACACCTTC. Translation gives CASMTGTGRGYTF.

This clone has only one observation. This rearrangement joins TRBV6-5 to TRBJ1-1, with D unclear. Trimming left V 4 bases short and J 2 bases short, with 11 bases between. The CDR3 is made up of 14 amino acids. The germline V gene has CDR1 MNHEY and CDR2 SVGAGI. The CDR3 sequence is CASSFEDFNTEAFF. CDR3 DNA: TGTGCCAGCAGTTTTGAGGACTTTAACACTGAAGCTTTCTTT.

The chain recombines TRBV7-9 with TRBJ1-1; D is undetermined. CDR1 and CDR2 (germline): SEHNR, FQNEAQ (reference sequence). Trimming shortened V by 3 bases and J by 5 bases, and 10 bases separated the two germline ends. The length of the CDR3 is 13 residues. The CDR3 spells CASSLEGLTEAFF. In nucleotides, the CDR3 is TGTGCCAGCAGCTTGGAGGGTTTGACTGAAGCTTTCTTT. The full variable domain, with the rest looked up from reference TRBV7-9 and TRBJ1-1, is DTGVSQNPRHKITKRGQNVTFRCDPISEHNRLYWYRQTLGQGPEFLTYFQNEAQLEKSRLLSDRFSAERPKGSFSTLEIQRTEQGDSAMYLCASSLEGLTEAFFGQGTRLTVV.

The V call is TRBV28, the J call TRBJ2-7, with 7 bases fitting TRBD1. The ends lost 6 bases at V and 2 bases at J; junction bases unmatched: 7. CDR1 and CDR2 from the germline V gene are MDHEN and SYDVKM. The CDR3 runs to 14 residues. CDR3 coding DNA: TGTGCCAGCAGACTGACAGGGCTTACCTACGAGCAGTACTTC. It specifies CASRLTGLTYEQYF.

The chain is built from TRBV2 and TRBJ1-4, with 8 bases that match TRBD1. This CDR3 has 14 amino acids. Germline CDR1 and CDR2: SNHLY and FYNNEI. Trimming took 6 bases from V and 4 from J; bases not matched to a gene: 4. The CDR3 is CASSWDRNNEKLFF. The CDR3 region has the DNA TGTGCCAGCAGCTGGGACAGGAATAATGAAAAACTGTTTTTT.

The chain is built from TRBV25-1 and TRBJ2-5; 9 nucleotides line up with TRBD1. V lost 6 bases, J lost 5 bases, and 10 bases stayed unmatched. Germline loops: CDR1 MGHDK, CDR2 SYGVNS. This CDR3 has 15 amino acids. The CDR3 is CASREGQGVAETQYF. CDR3 nucleotide sequence: TGTGCCAGCAGGGAGGGACAGGGAGTAGCGGAGACCCAGTACTTC.

The J gene is TRBJ2-7, the V gene TRBV3-1 (or the pseudogene TRBV3-2); D is perhaps TRBD1 (5 bases). Germline V CDR1 and CDR2: LGHDT, YNNKEL (reference sequence). V lost 3 bases and J 5 bases, leaving 17 bases between the germline ends. The CDR3 has 15 amino acids. The CDR3 reads CASSQRSGSEDEQYF. As DNA, the CDR3 is TGTGCCAGCAGCCAGAGATCAGGGTCAGAGGACGAGCAGTACTTC.

The chain has TRBV7-8 and TRBJ2-4; 8 positions match TRBD1. Germline-derived CDR1 and CDR2 are SGHVS and FQNEAQ. The CDR3 totals 19 residues. With 4 bases clipped from V and 1 base from J, the junction kept 15 bases outside the gene matches. CDR3 residues: CASSSISFQGARAKNIQYF. The CDR3 nucleotides read TGTGCCAGCAGCTCTATCTCATTCCAGGGGGCGCGGGCCAAAAACATTCAGTACTTC. Based on the CDR3 plus reference TRBV7-8 and TRBJ2-4, the full variable domain is GAGVSQSPRYKVAKRGQDVALRCDPISGHVSLFWYQQALGQGPEFLTYFQNEAQLDKSGLPSDRFFAERPEGSVSTLKIQRTQQEDSAVYLCASSSISFQGARAKNIQYFGAGTRLSVL.

This sequence joins TRBV9 and TRBJ1-5; D gene unclear. The germline V and J ends were trimmed by 0 bases and 3 bases, with 10 bases remaining between them. In germline, CDR1 is SGDLS, CDR2 YYNGEE. The CDR3 consists of 15 residues. The CDR3 here is CASSVDAGSNQPQHF. The CDR3 DNA follows: TGTGCCAGCAGCGTAGATGCAGGTTCCAATCAGCCCCAGCATTTT. Full variable domain (outside the CDR3, taken from reference TRBV9 and TRBJ1-5): DSGVTQTPKHLITATGQRVTLRCSPRSGDLSVYWYQQSLDQGLQFLIQYYNGEERAKGNILERFSAQQFPDLHSELNLSSLELGDSALYFCASSVDAGSNQPQHFGDGTRLSIL.

The chain employs TRBV29-1 and TRBJ2-1; 8 bases match TRBD1. The CDR3 spans 17 residues. From germline, CDR1 is SQVTM and CDR2 ANQGSEA. After removal of 1 base from V and 6 bases from J, the junction contained 14 bases not matched to a gene. The CDR3 DNA follows: TGCAGCGTTGAAGGGGCGACCAGGGGGCGCGTGTTCAATGAGCAGTTCTTC. Its protein is CSVEGATRGRVFNEQFF.

The J gene is TRBJ1-2, the V gene TRBV7-8; the match to TRBD1 covers 9 bases. Trimming at V came to 5 bases and at J to 2 bases, leaving 15 bases not matched to a gene. Germline lookup yields CDR1 SGHVS and CDR2 FQNEAQ. This CDR3 is 18 amino acids long. CDR3: CASSLTWGTGYPNYGYTF. The CDR3 nucleotides read TGTGCCAGCAGCCTAACCTGGGGGACAGGGTATCCAAACTATGGCTACACCTTC.